This T cell receptor (beta chain) derives from a study of early T cells in non-severe SARS-CoV-2 infection. Turning to the study itself: Bulk RNA isolated from unsorted whole blood underwent sequencing; chains were not paired.

Attachment of unique molecular identifiers to individual cDNA molecules was performed. TCRdb re-called the 5' RACE reads with MiXCR, one entry per CDR3 protein. The table lists 35,000 to 40,000 distinct CDR3 sequences, 5.8% of them singletons. The trim removed 5 bases at V and 4 bases at J, leaving 5 bases unmatched. Per the germline V gene, CDR1 is SGHVS and CDR2 is FQNEAQ. The CDR3 loop spans 14 amino acids. This clonotype has a count of ten or more. The TCR comes from an adult who was a healthcare worker with PCR-confirmed SARS-CoV-2 infection or an uninfected control (not recorded which). This sequence joins TRBV7-8 and TRBJ1-5; TRBD1 agrees at 7 bases. The specimen was whole blood. CDR3 region: CASSRTGRNQPQHF. CDR3 nucleotides: TGTGCCAGCAGCCGGACAGGAAGAAATCAGCCCCAGCATTTT.